This TCR beta chain was sequenced during a study of high-grade serous ovarian cancer treatment subgroups (dated by TCRdb to the early 2020s). For the study in its entirety: A mean of approximately 14,000 reads and 6,500 to 9,500 unique TCR beta rearrangements per sample was generated by sequencing. TCR beta repertoires were profiled in patients with high-grade serous ovarian cancer who were grouped, under a laparoscopic triage algorithm, by complete gross resection or by neoadjuvant chemotherapy response. The roughly 30-patient cohort included around 10 patients with no residual disease after primary surgery (R0), around 10 excellent NACT responders, and around 10 poor NACT responders. One primary tumor sample and two metastatic tumor samples were collected from each patient, for a total of approximately 98 samples. What the authors observed across the whole study: Bulk tumor TCR sequencing lacked spatial information, limiting insight into HGSC tumor complexity and diversity. TCR clonal relatedness was found to be positively correlated with neoantigen level and, by trend, with copy number variation and mutation load derived from whole-genome sequencing. Repertoire similarity ranging from about 0.1 to 0.85 was observed between tumors from the same patient, whereas almost no similarity was observed between different patients. The TCR repertoire analyses centered on CDR3, leaving CDR1 and CDR2 unanalyzed.

The CDR3, from cysteine to phenylalanine, totals 17 residues. Only the CDR3 DNA stays, 51 bases, in frame from base 1. CDR1 and CDR2 are drawn from the germline V gene: LGHNA, YSLEER. V ends up 0 bases short and J 5 bases short, with an unmatched junction base count of 9. In regard to this clone: Its target antigen remains unknown. No base-level quality is on record; no much larger clone is a single base apart.

The 85 to 90 tumor samples were subjected to high-throughput TCR profiling using ImmunoSEQ. Under the source paper's analysis protocol: Repertoire diversity metrics included richness (unique productive sequences), clonality, evenness and relatedness; Bhattacharyya coefficient assessed similarity between samples. Conclusions stayed consistent in a sensitivity analysis that left out TCRs with fewer than two reads. This immuneACCESS table, as held by TCRdb, lists in-frame sequences with V and J called but not all clones. Of the missing ones, under half trace to an unresolved V gene in checked studies; the others have no known cause. That table is the source of V, J and clone size, and D and trimming were worked out from the DNA. Here the sample has approximately 2,600 clones; about three quarters occur a single time. The top ten clones comprise approximately 10% of the sample. Tumor samples were obtained before definitive surgery or chemotherapy. The MD Anderson Biospecimen Extraction Resource handled genomic DNA extraction, while the MD Anderson Cancer Genomics Laboratory carried out the TCR sequencing.

This TCR was sampled from a human donor with high-grade serous ovarian cancer. The sample comprised tumor tissue. In this chain, TRBV4-3 is recombined with TRBJ2-1; the junction holds 8 bases that match TRBD2. CDR3 protein: CASSQDSLRGGNNEQFF. The DNA sequence is as follows: TGCGCCAGCAGCCAAGATTCTCTGCGCGGGGGGAACAATGAGCAGTTCTTC.